One sample yielded the 3 T cell receptor beta chains listed below, sequenced in a study of T cells in Graves' hyperthyroidism and ophthalmopathy. The CDR3 regions of TCR beta were amplified from RNA transcripts. Carried out on the TCR CDR3, a first-round RT-PCR used the HTBI primer set. TCRdb passed the multiplex PCR reads through MiXCR, listing each CDR3 protein once. The table lists more than 650,000 distinct CDR3 sequences, 11% to 15% of them singletons, with roughly 10% in the top ten. The material sequenced was blood. The source of these receptors is a woman between 18 and 29 years old with Graves' hyperthyroidism.

CDR3 sequence reads: CSANLYRGRGSEQYF. DNA for the CDR3: TGCAGTGCTAACCTCTACAGGGGGCGCGGATCCGAGCAGTACTTC. The chain is built from TRBV20-1 and TRBJ2-7; TRBD1 agrees at 9 bases. In germline, CDR1 is DFQATT, CDR2 SNEGSKA (reference sequence). V was pared by 4 bases and J by 6 bases, with 13 bases of the junction left unmatched. This CDR3 contains 15 residues.

The CDR3 loop is CSVSPVGIAFF. The DNA of the CDR3 is TGCAGCGTTAGTCCTGTGGGAATAGCTTTCTTT. This chain joins TRBV29-1 and TRBJ1-1; unclear D gene. Trimming left V 5 bases short and J 10 bases short, with 14 bases between. Germline CDR1 is SQVTM and CDR2 is ANQGSEA. This CDR3 region has 11 residues.

This clonotype appeared many times. The chain employs TRBV20-1 and TRBJ2-5, with D possibly matching TRBD2 (6 bases). The CDR3 sequence is 14 residues long. Germline CDR1 reads DFQATT; CDR2 reads SNEGSKA (reference sequence). The ends were cut back, 0 bases at V and 7 bases at J, with 15 bases in the middle. CDR3 DNA: TGCAGTGCTAGAGATATGCGGGGCTGGGGGACCCAGTACTTC. Protein product: CSARDMRGWGTQYF.